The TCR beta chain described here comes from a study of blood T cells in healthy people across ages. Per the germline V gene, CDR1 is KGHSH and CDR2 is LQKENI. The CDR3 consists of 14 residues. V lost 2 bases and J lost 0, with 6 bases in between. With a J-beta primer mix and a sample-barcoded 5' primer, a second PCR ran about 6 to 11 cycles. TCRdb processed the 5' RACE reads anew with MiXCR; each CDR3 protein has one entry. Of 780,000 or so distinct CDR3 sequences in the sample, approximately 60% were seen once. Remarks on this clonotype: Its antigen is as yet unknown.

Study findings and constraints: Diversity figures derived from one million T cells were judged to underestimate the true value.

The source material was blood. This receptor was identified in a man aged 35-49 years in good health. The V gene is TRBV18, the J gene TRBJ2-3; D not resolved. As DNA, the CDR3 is TGTGCCAGCTCACCAGGGGTGAGCACAGATACGCAGTATTTT. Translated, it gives CASSPGVSTDTQYF.